These T cell receptor beta chains were read from a single sample in a study of blood T cell repertoires in COVID-19. Here immunoSEQ multiplex PCR was the method, and the copy in TCRdb shows in-frame clones only, minus some. The sample lists about 68,000 clones, roughly three quarters occurring once. Sequences were obtained from peripheral blood. The origin of the receptors is a woman aged 45-59 years with acute or convalescent COVID-19. Each CDR3 is given with its conserved first and last residue. D genes are given only for firm matches. A row's size may be missing; if present it is once, few, many or a size class.

D,J,size,V,DNA,CDR3
NA,TRBJ2-5,NA,TRBV28,TGTGCCAGCAGTTTGTTATCTGAGGAGACCCAGTACTTC,CASSLLSEETQYF
TRBD1,TRBJ1-1,NA,TRBV6-5,TGTGCCACTACAGGGGGCTTTGACACTGAAGCTTTCTTT,CATTGGFDTEAFF
NA,TRBJ1-2,NA,TRBV2,TGTGCCAGCAACCGGGACTCCTCCTATGGCTACACCTTC,CASNRDSSYGYTF
NA,TRBJ2-5,NA,TRBV5-4,TGTGCCAGCAGCTTGAACGGGGTCCAAGAGACCCAGTACTTC,CASSLNGVQETQYF
TRBD1,TRBJ1-4,NA,TRBV5-1,TGCGCCAGCAGCCCCAGGGGGCCCGATGAAAAACTGTTTTTT,CASSPRGPDEKLFF
TRBD2,TRBJ2-3,NA,TRBV11-2,TGTGCCAGCAGCTTAGCTAGCGGGGGGGCAGATACGCAGTATTTT,CASSLASGGADTQYF
NA,TRBJ2-5,NA,TRBV7-8,TGTGCCAGCAGCCCTGGGCGCGCGGAGACCCAGTACTTC,CASSPGRAETQYF
NA,TRBJ2-7,NA,TRBV7-2,TGTGCCAGCAGCTTAGATAGGCAGGGGCTGCTCTACGAGCAGTACTTC,CASSLDRQGLLYEQYF
NA,TRBJ2-1,NA,TRBV6-5,TGTGCCAGCACCCCCGGGACAACCTACAATGAGCAGTTCTTC,CASTPGTTYNEQFF
NA,TRBJ1-1,NA,TRBV7-6,TGTGCCAGCAGCTTAGGGTCGGGTCGGACTGAAGCTTTCTTT,CASSLGSGRTEAFF
TRBD2,TRBJ2-3,NA,TRBV7-3,TGTGCCAGCAGCTTAAGTAGCGGGGGGCAGGGAGATACGCAGTATTTT,CASSLSSGGQGDTQYF
NA,TRBJ1-1,NA,TRBV12-3/TRBV12-4,TGTGCCAGCGGTACAGAGACTGAAGCTTTCTTT,CASGTETEAFF
NA,TRBJ1-1,NA,TRBV30,TGTGCCTGGATGCGCCGGGGGGGGGTTGGGACTGAAGCTTTCTTT,CAWMRRGGVGTEAFF
NA,TRBJ1-1,NA,TRBV29-1,TGCAGCGGCACGACAGTGAACACTGAAGCTTTCTTT,CSGTTVNTEAFF
NA,TRBJ2-5,NA,TRBV5-1,TGCGCCAGCAGCTTCGAGGAGGCAGCTTTGATAGGGACCCAGTACTTC,CASSFEEAALIGTQYF
TRBD1,TRBJ1-4,once,TRBV28,TGTGCCAGCAGTTTTGGCCCTCCCGGGACAGGGATTGAAAAACTGTTTTTT,CASSFGPPGTGIEKLFF
NA,TRBJ1-2,NA,TRBV18,TGTGCCAGCTCACCACCAAACTCACATGGCTACACCTTC,CASSPPNSHGYTF
NA,TRBJ2-1,NA,TRBV3-1/TRBV3-2,TGTGCCAGCCAAGAAGCTCCGGACATTGGTGAGCAGTTCTTC,CASQEAPDIGEQFF
NA,TRBJ1-3,NA,TRBV5-1,TGCGCCAGCAGCTTGGTAGGGTCGGGAGGCTCTGGAAACACCATATATTTT,CASSLVGSGGSGNTIYF
NA,TRBJ2-1,few,TRBV29-1,TGCAGCGTTGAATTGCCGCTATCCTCGGGGGTGTACAATGAGCAGTTCTTC,CSVELPLSSGVYNEQFF
NA,TRBJ2-1,NA,TRBV4-3,TGCGCCAGCAGCCAATCGAGGGCCCTCGACAATGAGCAGTTCTTC,CASSQSRALDNEQFF
NA,TRBJ2-7,NA,TRBV5-1,TGCGCCAGCAGCACCGGACTAAACGAGCAGTACTTC,CASSTGLNEQYF